This record looks at one T cell receptor beta chain sequence and its context. The sample belongs to a study of blood T cell repertoires in COVID-19. Looking at the study overall: PBMCs, B-cell-depleted T cells, or T cells provided the cDNA or gDNA that made up the material.

Authors' methods: Estimation of nucleated cell counts relied on the amplification of reference gene primers. Profiling relied on immunoSEQ multiplex PCR, and the TCRdb table lists in-frame clones only, not all of them. V and J calls and clone size are given by that table; D and trimming were obtained from the DNA. This table has some 210,000 clones, 81% appearing once. In terms of age and location, participants ranged from about 18 to 100 years and lived in about two dozen US areas. Cohort assignment relied on participant-reported clinical history. The sequencing input was PBMCs or T cells enriched from blood (not recorded which). The sequence came from a woman between 50 and 59 years old with acute COVID-19.

CDR3: CASSKSSYPSDEQFF. The CDR3 nucleotides are TGTGCCAGTAGTAAGAGCTCCTATCCAAGTGATGAGCAGTTCTTC. The chain couples TRBV19 to TRBJ2-1; D is ambiguous. V dropped 4 bases and J dropped 8 bases, with 18 bases sitting between them. Germline CDR1 is LNHDA and CDR2 is SQIVND (reference sequence). The CDR3 spans 15 residues.